These T cell receptor beta chains were read from a single sample in a study of cytomegalovirus exposure and HLA in healthy donors. Method: immunoSEQ multiplex PCR; TCRdb's copy keeps in-frame clones and lacks some. The repertoire has around 96,000 clones, around 74% of them found once; the top ten carry around 10%. Sequencing input: PBMCs. The receptors shown here come from a man younger than 40 in good health and CMV-seropositive. Both conserved end residues are part of each CDR3. D genes are given only for firm matches. Clone size is stated in some rows and not others, as once, few, many or a class when expanded.

J gene,V gene,clone size,D gene,CDR3 protein,CDR3 DNA
TRBJ1-4,TRBV28,.,.,CASSRTEPNEKLFF,TGTGCCAGCAGTCGGACAGAGCCTAATGAAAAACTGTTTTTT
TRBJ1-2,TRBV2,.,.,CASSEPPPQRTF,TGTGCCAGCAGTGAACCCCCCCCGCAGCGCACCTTC
TRBJ2-2,TRBV21-1,.,.,CASSKSPGGADRSTGELFF,TGTGCCAGCAGCAAATCGCCCGGGGGGGCCGATCGGAGCACCGGGGAGCTGTTTTTT
TRBJ1-1,TRBV7-3,.,.,CASSFLGGFENTEAFF,TGTGCCAGCAGTTTTCTCGGGGGGTTTGAGAACACTGAAGCTTTCTTT
TRBJ1-4,TRBV5-1,.,.,CASSLGGGATNEKLFF,TGCGCCAGCAGCTTGGGGGGGGGAGCAACTAATGAAAAACTGTTTTTT
TRBJ2-6,TRBV6-6,.,TRBD1,CASSNRGSGANVLTF,TGTGCCAGCAGTAACAGGGGATCTGGGGCCAACGTCCTGACTTTC
TRBJ1-1,TRBV7-8,.,.,CASSLVTGTEAFF,TGTGCCAGCAGCTTAGTAACGGGGACTGAAGCTTTCTTT
TRBJ2-1,TRBV29-1,.,TRBD2,CSVDFRERGLWNEQFF,TGCAGCGTTGACTTTAGGGAGCGGGGTCTTTGGAATGAGCAGTTCTTC
TRBJ2-1,TRBV4-3,.,TRBD2,CASSQDSSSGGYNEQFF,TGCGCCAGCAGCCAAGATTCTTCCAGCGGGGGCTACAATGAGCAGTTCTTC
TRBJ1-4,TRBV28,.,TRBD1,CASSLPSTGIGATNEKLFF,TGTGCCAGCAGTCTTCCCTCGACAGGGATAGGAGCAACTAATGAAAAACTGTTTTTT
TRBJ1-6,TRBV25-1,.,TRBD1,CASTDRAPSNSPLHF,TGTGCCAGCACGGACAGGGCCCCAAGTAATTCACCCCTCCACTTT
TRBJ2-2,TRBV18,.,.,CASSPPGTPNAGELFF,TGTGCCAGCTCACCACCCGGGACACCGAACGCCGGGGAGCTGTTTTTT
TRBJ1-5,TRBV19,once,TRBD1,CASGPQGAPPSNQPQHF,TGTGCCAGTGGACCACAGGGGGCGCCCCCCAGCAATCAGCCCCAGCATTTT
TRBJ2-1,TRBV5-1,few,.,CASSLEVADEQFF,TGCGCCAGCAGCTTGGAAGTAGCGGACGAGCAGTTCTTC
TRBJ2-1,TRBV5-1,.,.,CASSLDIIYEQFF,TGCGCCAGCAGCCTCGACATTATCTATGAGCAGTTCTTC
TRBJ1-2,TRBV6-1,.,.,CASSPSRYGYTF,TGTGCCAGCAGTCCGTCCCGGTATGGCTACACCTTC
TRBJ2-3,TRBV5-6,.,.,CASSGPSTDTQYF,TGTGCCAGCAGTGGGCCAAGCACAGATACGCAGTATTTT
TRBJ1-6,TRBV4-2,once,.,CASSLPSLGQTPNSPLHF,TGTGCCAGCAGCCTGCCATCGTTAGGACAGACTCCTAATTCACCCCTCCACTTT
TRBJ1-2,TRBV27,.,TRBD1,CASSDRRANYGYTF,TGTGCCAGCTCGGACAGGCGGGCGAACTATGGCTACACCTTC
TRBJ2-2,TRBV19,.,TRBD1,CASSKVVTTGAGELFF,TGTGCCAGTAGTAAGGTTGTGACCACAGGGGCCGGGGAGCTGTTTTTT
TRBJ1-2,TRBV19,.,TRBD1,CASSWTGRDYTF,TGTGCCAGTAGTTGGACAGGCCGGGACTACACCTTC
TRBJ1-6,TRBV28,.,.,CATLRGVGSPLHF,TGTGCCACCCTGCGGGGGGTTGGTTCACCCCTCCACTTT
TRBJ2-3,TRBV27,.,TRBD2,CASSLVRTSGGADTQYF,TGTGCCAGCAGTTTAGTTCGGACTAGCGGGGGTGCAGATACGCAGTATTTT
TRBJ2-7,TRBV5-6,.,TRBD1,CASSLSATGLNSYEQYF,TGTGCCAGCAGCTTGTCAGCGACAGGGCTAAACTCCTACGAGCAGTACTTC
TRBJ2-1,TRBV27,.,TRBD2,CASIAGANAYNEQFF,TGTGCCAGCATAGCGGGGGCCAACGCCTACAATGAGCAGTTCTTC
TRBJ1-6,TRBV4-3,.,.,CASSQVIGRRPYNSPLHF,TGCGCCAGCAGCCAAGTCATCGGGAGGCGCCCATATAATTCACCCCTCCACTTT
TRBJ2-7,TRBV7-3,.,.,CASSPTPGEHEQYF,TGTGCCAGCAGCCCTACGCCAGGGGAACACGAGCAGTACTTC
TRBJ1-1,TRBV5-1,.,.,CPSGGESAFF,TGCCCCAGCGGAGGAGAGTCAGCTTTCTTT
TRBJ2-1,TRBV5-1,many,.,CASSLSGHEQFF,TGCGCCAGCAGCTTGTCAGGGCATGAGCAGTTCTTC
TRBJ1-2,TRBV7-2,.,TRBD1,CASRTGDIDGYTF,TGTGCCAGCCGTACAGGGGATATTGATGGCTACACCTTC
TRBJ2-7,TRBV6-1,.,.,CASSRSLYEQYF,TGTGCCAGCAGTCGGTCTCTCTACGAGCAGTACTTC
TRBJ2-3,TRBV2,.,TRBD2,CASRLGGLAGGRSTDTQYF,TGTGCCAGCAGGCTGGGGGGACTAGCGGGGGGCCGCAGCACAGATACGCAGTATTTT
TRBJ2-7,TRBV2,.,TRBD1,CASLRDRGRVEQYF,TGTGCCAGTCTCCGGGACAGGGGACGGGTCGAGCAGTACTTC
TRBJ1-5,TRBV6-6,.,TRBD1,CASSYADGQGHQPQHF,TGTGCCAGCAGTTATGCAGACGGACAGGGCCATCAGCCCCAGCATTTT
TRBJ2-1,TRBV11-2,.,.,CASSLIAGPYNEQFF,TGTGCCAGCAGCTTAATTGCGGGTCCCTACAATGAGCAGTTCTTC